The entry that follows covers one TCR beta chain sequence. Its matching antigen is unknown. Sequencing ends 3 residues short of the CDR3 end; the germline J gene provides the rest. This sample is drawn from a study of T cells in women clearing cervical HPV infection. As for the study in general: Case blood was drawn a median about 150 days after lesion detection. HLA type could not be excluded as a confounder. General study results and limits: Associations may precede or follow infection; HPV-specific or memory T cells were not isolated.

Prevalent HPV16 infections were excluded; only incident single HPV16 infections included. The V and J ends lost 4 bases and 4 bases respectively, with 17 bases between them. Per the germline V gene, CDR1 is SGHRS and CDR2 is YFSETQ. CDR3 length: 16 residues. Sequenced by immunoSEQ multiplex PCR; TCRdb stores in-frame clones only, minus some. The sample includes around 30,000 clones. This chain uses TRBV5-1 with TRBJ2-2; D possibly corresponds to TRBD2 (6 bases). Material for sequencing was blood buffy coat. The receptor comes from a woman aged 18 to 75 with a cervical HPV16 infection that either progressed to CIN3+ or cleared (not recorded which). This chain's CDR3 is CASSQTGTSFTGELFF. The part of the CDR3 DNA that was read is TGCGCCAGCAGCCAAACCGGGACTTCTTTCACCGGGGAG. Full variable domain (missing parts from reference TRBV5-1 and TRBJ2-2): KAGVTQTPRYLIKTRGQQVTLSCSPISGHRSVSWYQQTPGQGLQFLFEYFSETQRNKGNFPGRFSGRQFSNSRSEMNVSTLELGDSALYLCASSQTGTSFTGELFFGEGSRLTVL.